The clone carrying this T cell receptor (beta chain) came up many times. Its matching antigen is unknown. These data are taken from a study of T cells in Graves' hyperthyroidism and ophthalmopathy. Study at large: Upon initial diagnosis and before any treatment, peripheral blood was collected. Points from the study as a whole: In the analysis, a 13 V-J model separated ophthalmopathy from stable hyperthyroidism. It was a median around seven months before onset that the model predicted ophthalmopathy.

The cohort's ophthalmopathy patients, a group with duration under 3 months, had a Clinical Activity Score of at least 3 and a NOSPECS grade of at least 4. Germline assignment: CDR1 SGDLS and CDR2 YYNGEE. V was shortened by 1 base and J by 4 bases, with 8 bases between the two germline ends. The CDR3 runs 13 residues. It was RNA transcripts that yielded the amplified TCR beta CDR3 regions. The primer set for the first-round RT-PCR of the TCR CDR3 was HTBI. One entry per CDR3 protein, called by TCRdb with MiXCR from the multiplex PCR reads. Here the sample spans about 610,000 distinct CDR3 sequences, roughly 14% being singletons.

Sequencing used blood. The clonotype was recovered from a woman between 40 and 55 years old with Graves' ophthalmopathy. The chain joins TRBV9 to TRBJ1-2; D is ambiguous. The CDR3 reads CASSVSHLYGYTF. The CDR3 nucleotides are TGTGCCAGCAGCGTAAGCCACCTCTATGGCTACACCTTC.